These 17 T cell receptor beta chains were sequenced from one sample in a study of blood T cell repertoires in COVID-19. Clones were sequenced by immunoSEQ multiplex PCR, and TCRdb holds only the in-frame ones, with some missing. The sample yields some 120,000 clones, roughly 90% seen once. Sequences were obtained from peripheral blood. The receptor source for this set is a man aged 45-65 years with acute or convalescent COVID-19.

This clone was counted once. V usage is TRBV7-2 and J usage is TRBJ2-7; TRBD2 agrees at 10 bases. This CDR3 has 17 residues. Germline V lookup: CDR1 SGHTA, CDR2 FQGNSA. Trimming cost V 2 bases and J 2 bases; bases outside gene matches: 9. Here the CDR3 reads CASSLQGLAGDPYEQYF. DNA for the CDR3: TGTGCCAGCAGCTTACAGGGCCTAGCGGGAGACCCCTACGAGCAGTACTTC.

The V gene is TRBV29-1, the J gene TRBJ2-7, with 8 bases fitting TRBD1. Germline CDR1 and CDR2: SQVTM and ANQGSEA. The junction had 8 bases not matched to a gene; V was cut back by 6 bases and J by 7 bases. This CDR3 has 12 amino acids. The CDR3 sequence: CSVGQVHSEQYF. The CDR3 DNA follows: TGCAGCGTGGGACAGGTCCACTCGGAGCAGTACTTC.

This clone was detected only once. CDR3 coding DNA: TGCGCCAGCAGCCAAGTGGCGGGAGGGTTCTCCTACGAGCAGTACTTC. The encoded protein is CASSQVAGGFSYEQYF. The chain carries TRBV4-1 and TRBJ2-7, with 9 bases fitting TRBD2. Germline loops: CDR1 MGHRA, CDR2 YSYEKL. V lost 1 base and J lost 0; bases outside the gene matches: 4. The CDR3 length is 16 residues.

A few counts support this clone. The chain has TRBV6-5 and TRBJ2-7; 9 nucleotides agree with TRBD1. The CDR3 extends over 15 amino acids. J gave up 6 bases and V 6 bases, and 12 bases lay outside the gene matches. Germline V gene lookup returns CDR1 MNHEY and CDR2 SVGAGI. The CDR3: CASSLTGGVFGEQYF. CDR3 nucleotide sequence: TGTGCCAGCAGCCTAACAGGGGGCGTCTTCGGCGAGCAGTACTTC.

The chain uses TRBV9 and TRBJ2-5; TRBD2 aligns across 10 bases. The V gene end was trimmed by 0 bases and the J gene end by 4 bases; junction bases not matched to a gene: 6. This CDR3 contains 16 residues. Germline values: CDR1 SGDLS, CDR2 YYNGEE. The DNA of the CDR3 is TGTGCCAGCAGCGTAGGGCTAGCGGGAGTGGGAGAGACCCAGTACTTC. Translation gives CASSVGLAGVGETQYF.

The chain recombines TRBV19 with TRBJ1-5; tentative D call: TRBD1 (6 bases). This CDR3 region has 13 residues. V gave up 8 bases and J gave up 2 bases, with 10 bases separating them. Per the germline V gene, CDR1 is LNHDA and CDR2 is SQIVND (reference sequence). The CDR3 nucleotides are TGTGCCAGTTGGAAGGGGGGCAATCAGCCCCAGCATTTT. This translates into CASWKGGNQPQHF.

The chain recombines TRBV10-3 with TRBJ1-2; the match to TRBD1 covers 11 bases. The J segment lost 6 bases and the V segment lost 6 bases, leaving 6 bases of the junction unmatched. This CDR3 has 14 residues. Germline V lookup: CDR1 ENHRY, CDR2 SYGVKD. Here the CDR3 reads CAISGQGASNGYTF. The CDR3 DNA reads TGTGCCATCAGCGGACAGGGGGCCTCCAATGGCTACACCTTC.

This sequence joins TRBV18 and TRBJ2-7; 8 bases line up with TRBD2. Germline loops: CDR1 KGHSH, CDR2 LQKENI. V gave up 3 bases and J gave up 3 bases; unmatched junction bases: 4. The CDR3 runs to 14 residues. CDR3: CASSPGSGVYEQYF. The CDR3 region has the DNA TGTGCCAGCTCACCGGGTAGCGGGGTCTACGAGCAGTACTTC.

The rearrangement links TRBV11-2 to TRBJ2-3, with 11 bases matching TRBD2. V was pared by 1 base and J by 1 base, with 4 bases of the junction left unmatched. CDR1 and CDR2 from the germline V gene are SGHAT and FQNNGV. This CDR3 spans 17 amino acids. CDR3 in amino acids: CASSLGTSGSRTDTQYF. CDR3 sequence (DNA): TGTGCCAGCAGCTTAGGTACTAGCGGGAGCCGCACAGATACGCAGTATTTT.

V and J are TRBV6-5 and TRBJ2-2; possibly TRBD2 for D (6 bases). Per the germline V gene, CDR1 is MNHEY and CDR2 is SVGAGI. This CDR3 spans 14 amino acids. The germline V and J ends were trimmed by 7 bases and 5 bases, with 14 bases remaining between them. In DNA form, the CDR3 reads TGTGCCAGCAAACCAGCGGGTGCAACCGGGGAGCTGTTTTTT. As protein: CASKPAGATGELFF.

The chain has TRBV11-2 and TRBJ2-3, with D possibly being TRBD1 (5 bases). This CDR3 contains 15 residues. The V gene lost 3 bases and the J gene lost 0 bases, with 10 bases spanning the gap. Germline CDR1 SGHAT, CDR2 FQNNGV. The CDR3 protein is CASSFAGLSTDTQYF. DNA of the CDR3: TGTGCCAGCAGCTTCGCAGGGCTTAGCACAGATACGCAGTATTTT.

The chain uses TRBV5-8 and TRBJ1-3; D ambiguous. Per germline, CDR1 SGHTS and CDR2 YDEGEE. The length of the CDR3 is 15 residues. V lost 2 bases and J 2 bases, leaving 11 bases between the germline ends. The CDR3 here is CASSFTPEAGNTIYF. The CDR3 bases are TGTGCCAGCAGCTTTACACCCGAAGCTGGAAACACCATATATTTT.

This clone was seen only once. The chain couples TRBV5-4 to TRBJ2-1; no reliable D call. Germline assignment: CDR1 SGHNT and CDR2 YYREEE (reference sequence). Trimming removed 2 bases at V and 5 bases at J, with 14 bases between. The CDR3 consists of 15 residues. Here the CDR3 reads CASSFVLETNNEQFF. The CDR3 nucleotides read TGTGCCAGCAGCTTTGTGCTAGAGACGAACAATGAGCAGTTCTTC.

The chain carries TRBV5-6 and TRBJ1-5, with no clear D. Germline assignment: CDR1 SGHDT and CDR2 YYEEEE. CDR3 length: 12 residues. V lost 4 bases, J lost 8 bases, and 10 bases lay in between. CDR3 region: CASSGGLEPQHF. The CDR3 DNA reads as TGTGCCAGCAGCGGAGGGCTGGAGCCCCAGCATTTT.

CDR3 protein: CASSVTGDSNQPQHF. CDR3 bases: TGTGCCAGCAGTGTGACGGGGGATAGCAATCAGCCCCAGCATTTT. The V gene is TRBV6-4, the J gene TRBJ1-5; a weak D match, TRBD1 (5 bases). Trimming took 4 bases from V and 0 from J, leaving 10 bases between them. Germline values: CDR1 MRHNA, CDR2 SNTAGT. This CDR3 is 15 amino acids long.

The J gene is TRBJ2-5, the V gene TRBV7-9; the D gene is possibly TRBD1 (5 bases). This CDR3 contains 14 residues. From germline, CDR1 is SEHNR and CDR2 FQNEAQ (reference sequence). The V end was cut by 1 base, the J end by 4 bases, with 10 bases between. This chain's CDR3 is CASSLVGDGETQYF. The CDR3 DNA reads TGTGCCAGCAGCTTAGTAGGGGATGGAGAGACCCAGTACTTC.

The chain combines TRBV25-1 with TRBJ1-3; 8 positions match TRBD1. CDR1 and CDR2 (germline): MGHDK, SYGVNS. Trimming removed 5 bases from V and 4 bases from J; junction bases left unmatched: 10. The CDR3 totals 16 residues. Written as DNA, the CDR3 is TGTGCCAGCAGTCCAACCGGACAGGGTCTCGGAAACACCATATATTTT. It codes for CASSPTGQGLGNTIYF.